The 2 T cell receptor beta chains given below trace back to one sample, sequenced in a study of shared clonotypes between healthy human individuals. Assay used: immunoSEQ multiplex PCR; TCRdb lists only in-frame clones, some missing. The sample lists 75,000 to 100,000 clones; 40% to 55% were seen once. The sequenced sample consisted of PBMCs. The source is a woman aged 40 to 50 in good health. Some clones in this sample may be carry-over from other donors' samples.

There are many counts of this clone. The rearrangement joins TRBV29-1 to TRBJ2-7; TRBD1 might be the D (6 bases). The CDR3 has 13 amino acids. Trimming shortened V by 6 bases and J by 2 bases, and 14 bases separated the two germline ends. The V gene's germline CDR1 is SQVTM and CDR2 ANQGSEA. This CDR3 reads CSVAWTDPYEQYF. For the CDR3, the DNA is TGCAGCGTCGCTTGGACAGATCCCTACGAGCAGTACTTC.

This clone has more than one count but fewer than ten. The chain uses TRBV19 and TRBJ2-2; the D gene is possibly TRBD1 (6 bases). The CDR3 runs to 15 residues. Trimming cost V 7 bases and J 1 base, with 13 bases left between them. The V gene's germline CDR1 is LNHDA and CDR2 SQIVND (reference sequence). The CDR3 loop reads CASTPGQVNTGELFF. The CDR3 DNA reads as TGTGCCAGTACCCCGGGACAAGTGAACACCGGGGAGCTGTTTTTT.